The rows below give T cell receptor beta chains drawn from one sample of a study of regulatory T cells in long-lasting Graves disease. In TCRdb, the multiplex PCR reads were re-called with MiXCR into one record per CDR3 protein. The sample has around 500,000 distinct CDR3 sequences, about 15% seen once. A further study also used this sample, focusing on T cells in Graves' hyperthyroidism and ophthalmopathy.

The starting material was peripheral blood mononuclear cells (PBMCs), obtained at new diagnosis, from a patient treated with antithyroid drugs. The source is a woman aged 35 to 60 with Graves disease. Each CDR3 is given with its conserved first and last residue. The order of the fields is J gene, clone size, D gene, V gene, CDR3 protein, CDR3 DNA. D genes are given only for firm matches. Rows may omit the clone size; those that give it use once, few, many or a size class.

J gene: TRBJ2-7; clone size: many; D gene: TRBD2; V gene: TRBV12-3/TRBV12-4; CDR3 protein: CASSLTGGGPYEQYF; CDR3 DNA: TGTGCCAGCAGTCTTACGGGGGGAGGACCCTACGAGCAGTACTTC
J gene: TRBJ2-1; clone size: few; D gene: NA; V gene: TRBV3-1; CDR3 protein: CASGAPPLNNEQFF; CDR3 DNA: TGTGCCAGCGGGGCACCCCCTCTAAACAATGAGCAGTTCTTC
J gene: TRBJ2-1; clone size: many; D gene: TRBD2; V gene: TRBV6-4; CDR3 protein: CASSPGLAGEQFF; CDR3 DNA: TGTGCCAGCAGTCCGGGACTAGCGGGTGAGCAGTTCTTC
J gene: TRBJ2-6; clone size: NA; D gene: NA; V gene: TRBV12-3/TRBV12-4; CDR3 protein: CASSLVGGLVLTF; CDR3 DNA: TGTGCCAGCAGTTTAGTGGGGGGACTCGTCCTGACTTTC
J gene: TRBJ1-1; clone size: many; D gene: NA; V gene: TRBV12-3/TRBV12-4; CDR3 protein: CASSFGPFRGKGTEAFF; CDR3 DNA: TGTGCCAGCAGTTTCGGTCCCTTCAGGGGAAAGGGGACTGAAGCTTTCTTT
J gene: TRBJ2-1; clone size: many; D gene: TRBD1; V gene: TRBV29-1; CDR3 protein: CSAPGTGTYNEQFF; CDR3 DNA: TGCAGCGCCCCCGGGACAGGGACTTACAATGAGCAGTTCTTC
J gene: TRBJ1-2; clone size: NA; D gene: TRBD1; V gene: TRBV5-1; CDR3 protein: CASSSRGQGDPYGYTF; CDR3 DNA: TGCGCCAGCAGCAGTCGGGGACAGGGCGATCCCTATGGCTACACCTTC
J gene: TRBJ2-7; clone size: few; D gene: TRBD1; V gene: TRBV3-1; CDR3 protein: CASSQGPGGSYEQYF; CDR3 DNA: TGTGCCAGCAGCCAAGGACCAGGGGGATCCTACGAGCAGTACTTC
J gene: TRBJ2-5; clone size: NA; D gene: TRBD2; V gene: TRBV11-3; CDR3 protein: CASSPRGGNSGEIQETQYF; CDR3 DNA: TGTGCCAGCAGCCCCCGGGGAGGTAATAGCGGGGAGATACAAGAGACCCAGTACTTC
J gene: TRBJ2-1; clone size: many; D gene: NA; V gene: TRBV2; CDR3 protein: CASTPGRADEQFF; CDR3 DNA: TGTGCCAGCACTCCAGGCAGGGCCGATGAGCAGTTCTTC
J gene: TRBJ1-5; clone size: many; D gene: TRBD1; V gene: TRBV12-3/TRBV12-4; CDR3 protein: CASRNGGQGNQPQHF; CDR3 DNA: TGTGCCAGCAGGAATGGAGGACAGGGCAATCAGCCCCAGCATTTT
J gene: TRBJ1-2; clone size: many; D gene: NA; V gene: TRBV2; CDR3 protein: CASSERRGYTF; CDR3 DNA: TGTGCCAGCTCCGAGCGGCGAGGCTACACCTTC
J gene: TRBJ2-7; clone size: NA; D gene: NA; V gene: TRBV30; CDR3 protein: CAWSEWAESEQYF; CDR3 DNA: TGTGCCTGGAGTGAGTGGGCGGAGTCAGAGCAGTACTTC
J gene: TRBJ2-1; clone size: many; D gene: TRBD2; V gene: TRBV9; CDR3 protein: CASSVTSGGARALDEQFF; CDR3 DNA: TGTGCCAGCAGCGTTACTAGCGGGGGGGCTAGAGCGCTGGATGAGCAGTTCTTC
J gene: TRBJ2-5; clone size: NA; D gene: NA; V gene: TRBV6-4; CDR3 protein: CATTGLMAQYF; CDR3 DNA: TGTGCCACGACTGGGCTCATGGCCCAGTACTTC
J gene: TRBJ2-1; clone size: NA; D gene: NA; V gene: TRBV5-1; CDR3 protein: CASSPRTGGLYNEQFF; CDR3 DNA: TGCGCCAGCAGCCCTCGTACGGGGGGCCTCTACAATGAGCAGTTCTTC
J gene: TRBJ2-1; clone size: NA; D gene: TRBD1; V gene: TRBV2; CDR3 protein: CASKIQGSYNEQFF; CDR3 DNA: TGTGCCAGCAAAATACAGGGGAGCTACAATGAGCAGTTCTTC